This T cell receptor (beta chain) came from a study of human T cells and chemical hapten exposure. General observations from the study: Expanded TCRs showed more large CDR3 clusters than pre-sensitization or healthy control sets.

In the case of this clonotype: Its antigen is currently unknown.

Authors' processing steps: With a range of 23,224 to 690,600, the median per sample was about 92,000 TCRs. TCRdb ran MiXCR on the RACE reads and lists one entry per CDR3 protein. These V and J calls rely on TCRdb rather than the paper's analysis. This table has about 39,000 distinct CDR3 sequences, roughly 13% appearing once. V gave up 4 bases and J gave up 7 bases, with 10 bases separating them. From germline, CDR1 is MDHEN and CDR2 SYDVKM. The CDR3 is made up of 12 amino acids. Time point here: patch test 3, about 24 weeks after DPC sensitization. Treatment indicated: therapeutic diphenylcyclopropenone sensitization with weekly scalp DPC. The total RNA was obtained from whole blood that was not fractionated.

The TCR was taken from a woman in her thirties or forties with alopecia areata. Some clones in this sample may be carry-over from other donors' samples. The chain couples TRBV28 to TRBJ1-1; D might be TRBD1 (5 bases). Sequenced here: whole blood, sampled in connection with sensitization to the hapten diphenylcyclopropenone (DPC). CDR3 coding DNA: TGTGCCAGCAGTTCTCAGGGCGTTGAAGCTTTCTTT. Encoded protein: CASSSQGVEAFF.